Listed here are 13 T cell receptor beta chains from one sample, sequenced in a study of T cells after yellow fever vaccination. Each CDR3 protein gets one entry after TCRdb re-called the 5' RACE reads with MiXCR. The profile shows approximately 260,000 distinct CDR3 sequences, 13% of them singletons. Sequences were derived from CD4+ T cells sorted from PBMCs, sampled 45 days after the yellow fever booster vaccination. The origin of the receptors is a man aged 25-40 years who received the YFV17D yellow fever vaccine.

This clonotype came up a few times. The rearrangement links TRBV5-1 to TRBJ1-1, with a weak D call TRBD1 (5 bases). Trimming pared 4 bases from V and 6 bases from J, leaving 16 bases between. This CDR3 is 14 amino acids long. Germline V lookup: CDR1 SGHRS, CDR2 YFSETQ. The CDR3 bases are TGCGCCAGCAGCCTGGGGCAGGGAGGTTCTGAAGCTTTCTTT. Its protein product is CASSLGQGGSEAFF.

The V gene is TRBV5-1, the J gene TRBJ2-5; 9 bases line up with TRBD2. Per germline, CDR1 SGHRS and CDR2 YFSETQ. This CDR3 has 16 residues. V lost 2 bases and J lost 5; bases outside the gene matches: 10. CDR3 in DNA: TGCGCCAGCAGCTTCGGAGCGGGAGGCCGTGGGGAGACCCAGTACTTC. This encodes CASSFGAGGRGETQYF. The entire variable domain, with the rest obtained from reference TRBV5-1 and TRBJ2-5, is as follows: KAGVTQTPRYLIKTRGQQVTLSCSPISGHRSVSWYQQTPGQGLQFLFEYFSETQRNKGNFPGRFSGRQFSNSRSEMNVSTLELGDSALYLCASSFGAGGRGETQYFGPGTRLLVL.

This clonotype came up many times. This chain uses TRBV20-1 with TRBJ1-5, with D uncertain. Germline CDR1 and CDR2: DFQATT and SNEGSKA (reference sequence). The V gene lost 0 bases and the J gene lost 3 bases, with 9 bases spanning the gap. The CDR3 loop spans 14 amino acids. CDR3 in amino acids: CSARDAKTNQPQHF. The CDR3, as DNA: TGCAGTGCTAGAGATGCGAAGACCAATCAGCCCCAGCATTTT.

This clonotype has a handful of counts. The chain joins TRBV5-1 to TRBJ2-5; TRBD1 is a possible D gene (6 bases). CDR3 length: 14 amino acids. The V gene's germline CDR1 is SGHRS and CDR2 YFSETQ. The ends were cut back, 4 bases at V and 1 base at J, with 11 bases in the middle. CDR3 sequence (DNA): TGCGCCAGCAGCATTACAGGGCCCCAAGAGACCCAGTACTTC. Residues: CASSITGPQETQYF.

The genes are TRBV6-5 and TRBJ2-3; a possible D gene is TRBD1 (5 bases). Trimming cost V 4 bases and J 2 bases, with 10 bases left between them. The CDR3 has 14 residues. CDR1 and CDR2 from the germline V gene are MNHEY and SVGAGI. CDR3 protein: CASSFAGSTDTQYF. The CDR3, as DNA: TGTGCCAGCAGTTTTGCAGGGTCCACAGATACGCAGTATTTT.

The gene calls are TRBV7-2 and TRBJ2-7; tentative D call: TRBD2 (6 bases). V dropped 1 base and J dropped 3 bases, with 13 bases sitting between them. CDR1 and CDR2 from the germline V gene are SGHTA and FQGNSA. This CDR3 region has 15 residues. The CDR3 spells CASSLDGTRFYEQYF. Written as DNA, the CDR3 is TGTGCCAGCAGCTTAGACGGGACTCGATTCTACGAGCAGTACTTC.

J is TRBJ2-5 and V is TRBV18; perhaps D is TRBD1 or TRBD2 (5 bases each). Germline lookup yields CDR1 KGHSH and CDR2 LQKENI. This CDR3 comprises 14 residues. V lost 6 bases to trimming and J lost 1 base, with 12 bases between them. CDR3 nucleotide sequence: TGTGCCAGCTCCCGATGGGGGTCCCAAGAGACCCAGTACTTC. Amino acids: CASSRWGSQETQYF.

The chain joins TRBV11-2 to TRBJ2-1, with 10 bases identical to TRBD2. The CDR3 loop spans 18 amino acids. Germline CDR1 and CDR2: SGHAT and FQNNGV. Trimming cost V 4 bases and J 6 bases; bases outside gene matches: 15. The CDR3 is CASSSLGLAGVRGNEQFF. The CDR3 DNA follows: TGTGCCAGCAGCTCCCTAGGGCTAGCGGGAGTAAGGGGCAATGAGCAGTTCTTC.

This clonotype was found a few times. The V call is TRBV5-6, the J call TRBJ2-1; D may match TRBD1 or TRBD2 (5 bases each). The CDR3 covers 16 residues. Trimming cost V 7 bases and J 0 bases, with 17 bases left between them. From germline, CDR1 is SGHDT and CDR2 YYEEEE. CDR3 region: CASALLGESSYNEQFF. As DNA, the CDR3 is TGTGCCAGCGCTCTCTTAGGGGAGAGCTCCTACAATGAGCAGTTCTTC.

This clonotype turned up a few times. This rearrangement joins TRBV6-6 to TRBJ2-7, with 7 bases fitting TRBD1. CDR1 and CDR2 (germline): MNHNY, SVGAGI (reference sequence). V lost 6 bases and J lost 6; bases outside the gene matches: 5. The CDR3 sequence is 12 residues long. In DNA, the CDR3 is TGTGCCAGCAGCCATGACAGGGCCGAGCAGTACTTC. Its translation: CASSHDRAEQYF.

This clonotype showed up many times. The chain is built from TRBV20-1 and TRBJ1-1, with D uncertain. The CDR3 length is 10 residues. Germline CDR1 is DFQATT and CDR2 is SNEGSKA (reference sequence). Trimming cost V 0 bases and J 11 bases, with 7 bases left between them. The CDR3 DNA follows: TGCAGTGCTAGAGAGTCGTCGGCTTTCTTT. It is translated as CSARESSAFF.

The chain has TRBV6-5 and TRBJ1-3; the D is unclear. Trimming removed 6 bases from V and 3 bases from J, with 3 bases in between. The CDR3 sequence is 11 residues long. CDR1 is MNHEY, CDR2 SVGAGI, per germline. CDR3 DNA sequence: TGTGCCAGCAGCAATGGAAACACCATATATTTT. Translating gives CASSNGNTIYF.

In this sample, this clonotype turned up a few times. The chain recombines TRBV7-9 with TRBJ2-7; no definite D call. Germline V lookup: CDR1 SEHNR, CDR2 FQNEAQ (reference sequence). Trimming pared 6 bases from V and 1 base from J, leaving 10 bases between. The CDR3 is made up of 13 amino acids. As DNA, the CDR3 is TGTGCCAGCAGGGGGTATGATTCCTACGAGCAGTACTTC. Its protein is CASRGYDSYEQYF.